This T cell receptor beta chain was profiled in a study of blood T cell repertoires in COVID-19. There are 16 residues in the CDR3. The V and J ends lost 3 bases and 6 bases, in that order; junction bases with no gene match: 13. Per germline, CDR1 LNHNV and CDR2 YYDKDF (reference sequence). Libraries were prepared by immunoSEQ multiplex PCR; TCRdb keeps only in-frame clonotypes and omits some of them. This sample yields a few hundred thousand clones, of which 80% to 90% are seen a single time; roughly 1.1% belongs to the top ten. This TCR derives from a man aged 30 to 39 who had recovered from COVID-19. The chain links TRBV15 to TRBJ1-2, with 7 bases that match TRBD1. Sequencing was carried out using PBMCs or T cells enriched from blood (not recorded which). The DNA for the CDR3 is TGTGCCACCAGCAGGCCCGGCGTACAGGGGAGGAATGGCTACACCTTC. Its protein is CATSRPGVQGRNGYTF.